Presented here are 12 T cell receptor beta chains from one specimen sequenced in a study of OX40 agonist ivuxolimab in advanced cancers. Sequencing was performed with immunoSEQ multiplex PCR; in TCRdb, only in-frame clones are kept and a portion is missing. The sample records over 95,000 clones, just under 85% being singletons. Specimen: CD4+ or CD8+ T cells sorted from blood, collected in a trial of the OX40 agonist ivuxolimab. The receptors come from an adult with an advanced solid tumor such as melanoma, head and neck, liver or kidney cancer.

The V gene is TRBV4-1, the J gene TRBJ1-2, with D uncertain. CDR1 is MGHRA and CDR2 is YSYEKL in the germline V gene. The V end was cut by 3 bases, the J end by 1 base, with 3 bases between. This CDR3 region has 12 residues. The CDR3 bases are TGCGCCAGCAGCCAGGATAACTATGGCTACACCTTC. Translated: CASSQDNYGYTF.

The chain is built from TRBV5-5 and TRBJ2-7, with D possibly being TRBD1 (7 bases). The CDR3 is made up of 15 amino acids. Trimming took off 4 bases at V and 5 bases at J, with 19 bases between the two ends. The V gene's germline CDR1 is SGHKS and CDR2 YYEKEE (reference sequence). The CDR3 DNA follows: TGTGCCAGCAGCCGCGGGACAGTAGAGAACCACGAGCAGTACTTC. It codes for CASSRGTVENHEQYF.

This rearrangement joins TRBV7-2 to TRBJ2-5; D not certain. CDR1 and CDR2 from the germline V gene are SGHTA and FQGNSA. The V gene lost 2 bases and the J gene lost 2 bases, with 6 bases spanning the gap. The CDR3 is 13 amino acids. The CDR3 is CASSLTPQETQYF. CDR3 sequence (DNA): TGTGCCAGCAGCTTAACTCCACAAGAGACCCAGTACTTC.

The rearrangement joins TRBV5-1 to TRBJ1-2; D is unresolved. Germline V gene lookup returns CDR1 SGHRS and CDR2 YFSETQ. This CDR3 spans 13 amino acids. V shed 0 bases and J shed 4 bases, with 7 bases lying between them. The CDR3 DNA sequence: TGCGCCAGCAGCTTGGGTTTGGTCTATGGCTACACCTTC. It specifies CASSLGLVYGYTF.

This rearrangement joins TRBV15 to TRBJ2-7; D is undetermined. V was clipped by 1 base and J by 9 bases, with 16 bases between them. The CDR3 length is 14 residues. The germline V gene has CDR1 LNHNV and CDR2 YYDKDF (reference sequence). CDR3 nucleotide sequence: TGTGCCACCAGCAGAGGTGGGGAAGGAGCAGTGCAGTACTTC. Translation: CATSRGGEGAVQYF.

The chain carries TRBV30 and TRBJ1-1, with D maybe TRBD1 (6 bases). The CDR3 sequence is 14 residues long. The V and J ends lost 4 bases and 0 bases respectively, with 12 bases between them. Germline assignment: CDR1 GTSNPN and CDR2 SVGIG (reference sequence). The CDR3 reads CAWIQGRMNTEAFF. CDR3 DNA sequence: TGTGCCTGGATACAGGGCCGCATGAACACTGAAGCTTTCTTT.

This rearrangement joins TRBV4-2 to TRBJ1-1; D is undetermined. Germline V gene lookup returns CDR1 LGHNA and CDR2 YNFKEQ. The CDR3 has 14 amino acids. V lost 4 bases, J lost 8 bases, and 17 bases lay in between. This CDR3 reads CASSLGRLYGEAFF. CDR3 bases: TGTGCCAGCAGCCTGGGCAGGTTGTATGGAGAAGCTTTCTTT.

This chain links TRBV10-3 with TRBJ1-2; D might be TRBD1 (6 bases). From germline, CDR1 is ENHRY and CDR2 SYGVKD. The CDR3 extends over 17 amino acids. Trimming left V 0 bases short and J 3 bases short, with 17 bases between. The CDR3 DNA sequence: TGTGCCATCAGTGAGTCGCTAGTTTTACAGGGCGACTATGGCTACACCTTC. It specifies CAISESLVLQGDYGYTF.

This clone appeared once. The CDR3 nucleotides are TGCGCCAGCAGCCAAGATTTGGGGAACCAAGAGACCCAGTACTTC. Its translation is CASSQDLGNQETQYF. V usage is TRBV4-1 and J usage is TRBJ2-5; D gene ambiguous. This CDR3 has 15 residues. Trimming removed 0 bases at V and 0 bases at J, with 8 bases between. CDR1 is MGHRA, CDR2 YSYEKL, per germline.

This clone is a singleton in its sample. The V call is TRBV29-1, the J call TRBJ2-4, with TRBD1 identical over 10 bases. This CDR3 has 18 residues. The junction had 10 bases not matched to a gene; V was cut back by 1 base and J by 1 base. CDR1 is SQVTM and CDR2 is ANQGSEA in the germline V gene. The CDR3 reads CSVEAPTGGTRAKNIQYF. The CDR3, as DNA: TGCAGCGTTGAAGCCCCGACAGGGGGCACAAGGGCCAAAAACATTCAGTACTTC. Full variable domain (rest looked up from reference TRBV29-1 and TRBJ2-4): SAVISQKPSRDICQRGTSLTIQCQVDSQVTMMFWYRQQPGQSLTLIATANQGSEATYESGFVIDKFPISRPNLTFSTLTVSNMSPEDSSIYLCSVEAPTGGTRAKNIQYFGAGTRLSVL.

The chain carries TRBV7-2 and TRBJ1-5; D is unresolved. The germline V gene encodes CDR1 SGHTA and CDR2 FQGNSA. V lost 3 bases and J lost 5, with 5 bases in between. The CDR3 totals 12 residues. CDR3 sequence: CASSLGYQPQHF. The CDR3 coding sequence is TGTGCCAGCAGCTTGGGCTATCAGCCCCAGCATTTT.

The chain is built from TRBV6-1 and TRBJ2-2; no clear D gene. The germline V gene encodes CDR1 MNHNS and CDR2 SASEGT. CDR3 length: 11 amino acids. V lost 6 bases and J 7 bases, leaving 6 bases between the germline ends. CDR3 region: CASRRIGELFF. The CDR3 nucleotides are TGTGCCAGCAGACGAATCGGGGAGCTGTTTTTT.